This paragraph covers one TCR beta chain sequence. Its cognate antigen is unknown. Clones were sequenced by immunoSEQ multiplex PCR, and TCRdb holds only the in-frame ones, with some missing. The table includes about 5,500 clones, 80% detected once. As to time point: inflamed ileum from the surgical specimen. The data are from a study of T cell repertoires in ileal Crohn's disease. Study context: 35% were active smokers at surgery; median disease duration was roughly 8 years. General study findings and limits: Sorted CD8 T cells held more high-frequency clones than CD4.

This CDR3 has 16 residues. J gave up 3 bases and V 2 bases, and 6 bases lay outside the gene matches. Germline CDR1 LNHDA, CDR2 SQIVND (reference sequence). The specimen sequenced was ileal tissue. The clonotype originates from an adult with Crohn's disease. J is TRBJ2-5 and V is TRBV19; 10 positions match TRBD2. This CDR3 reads CASSIRSGGAEETQYF. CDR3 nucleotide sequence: TGTGCCAGTAGTATAAGGAGCGGGGGGGCCGAAGAGACCCAGTACTTC.